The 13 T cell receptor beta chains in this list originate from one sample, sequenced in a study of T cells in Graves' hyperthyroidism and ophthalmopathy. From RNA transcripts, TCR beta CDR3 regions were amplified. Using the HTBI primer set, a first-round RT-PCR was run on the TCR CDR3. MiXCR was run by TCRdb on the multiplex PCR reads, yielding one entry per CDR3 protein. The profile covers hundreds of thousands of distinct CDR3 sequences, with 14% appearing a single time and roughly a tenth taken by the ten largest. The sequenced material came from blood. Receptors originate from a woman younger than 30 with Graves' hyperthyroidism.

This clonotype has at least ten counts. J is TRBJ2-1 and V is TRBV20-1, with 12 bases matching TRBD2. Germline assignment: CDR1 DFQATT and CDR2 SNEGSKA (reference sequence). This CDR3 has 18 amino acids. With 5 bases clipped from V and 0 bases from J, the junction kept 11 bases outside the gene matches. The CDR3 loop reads CSAPPGLAGLSSYNEQFF. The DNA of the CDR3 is TGCAGTGCTCCCCCGGGACTAGCGGGTTTGAGCTCCTACAATGAGCAGTTCTTC.

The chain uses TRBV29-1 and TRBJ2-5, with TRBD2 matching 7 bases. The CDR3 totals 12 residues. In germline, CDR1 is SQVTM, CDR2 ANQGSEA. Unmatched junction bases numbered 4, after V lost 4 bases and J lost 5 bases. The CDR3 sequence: CSVGGGPETQYF. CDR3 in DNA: TGCAGCGTTGGGGGGGGTCCGGAGACCCAGTACTTC.

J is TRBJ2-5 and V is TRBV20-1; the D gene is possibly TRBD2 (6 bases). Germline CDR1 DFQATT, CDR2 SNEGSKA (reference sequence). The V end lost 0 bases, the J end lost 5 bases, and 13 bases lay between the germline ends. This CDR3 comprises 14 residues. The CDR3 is CSARDPGVSETQYF. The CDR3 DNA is TGCAGTGCTAGAGATCCGGGAGTGTCGGAGACCCAGTACTTC.

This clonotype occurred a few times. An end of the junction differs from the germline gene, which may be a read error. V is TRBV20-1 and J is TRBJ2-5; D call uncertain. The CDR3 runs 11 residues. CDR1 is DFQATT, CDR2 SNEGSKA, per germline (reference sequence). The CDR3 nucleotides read TGCAGTGCTAGTGGATTGGGTATCGAAGACTTC. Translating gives CSASGLGIEDF.

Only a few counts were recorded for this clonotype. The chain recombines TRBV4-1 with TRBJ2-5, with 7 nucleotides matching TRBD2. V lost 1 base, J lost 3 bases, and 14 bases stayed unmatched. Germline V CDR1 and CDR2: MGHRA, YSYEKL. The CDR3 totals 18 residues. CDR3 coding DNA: TGCGCCAGCAGCCAAGGGGCGGGACTACTCCGGACAAAAGAGACCCAGTACTTC. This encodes CASSQGAGLLRTKETQYF.

The CDR3 spells CASSYSKLAGGRNEQFF. For the CDR3, the DNA is TGTGCCAGCAGTTACTCGAAACTAGCGGGAGGACGCAATGAGCAGTTCTTC. This sequence joins TRBV6-9 and TRBJ2-1; 12 nucleotides match TRBD2. The CDR3 covers 17 residues. Germline V CDR1 and CDR2: MNHGY, SVAAGI. J was trimmed by 6 bases and V by 3 bases; bases with no gene match: 9.

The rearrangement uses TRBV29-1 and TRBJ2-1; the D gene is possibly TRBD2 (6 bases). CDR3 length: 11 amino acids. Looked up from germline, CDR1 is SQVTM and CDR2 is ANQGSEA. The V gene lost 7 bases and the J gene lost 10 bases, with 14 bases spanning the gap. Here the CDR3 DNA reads TGCAGCGGCTGGCGGGATGACGAGCAGTTCTTC. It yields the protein CSGWRDDEQFF.

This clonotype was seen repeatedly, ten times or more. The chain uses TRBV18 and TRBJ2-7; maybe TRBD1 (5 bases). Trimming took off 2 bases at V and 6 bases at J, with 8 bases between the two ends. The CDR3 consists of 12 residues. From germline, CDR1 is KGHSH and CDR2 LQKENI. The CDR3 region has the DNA TGTGCCAGCTCACCAGGGGCGTCCGAGCAGTACTTC. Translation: CASSPGASEQYF.

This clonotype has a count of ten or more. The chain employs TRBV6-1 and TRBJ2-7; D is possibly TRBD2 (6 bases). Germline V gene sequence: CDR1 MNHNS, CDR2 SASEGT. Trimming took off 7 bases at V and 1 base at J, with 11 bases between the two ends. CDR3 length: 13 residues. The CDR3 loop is CASILAPSYEQYF. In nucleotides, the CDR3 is TGTGCCAGCATCCTAGCGCCTTCCTACGAGCAGTACTTC.

CDR3 in amino acids: CASSLRRIVGVENTIYF. The CDR3 coding sequence is TGTGCCAGCAGCTTAAGACGGATTGTGGGGGTCGAAAACACCATATATTTT. This chain uses TRBV7-2 with TRBJ1-3; maybe TRBD1 (5 bases). V lost 2 bases, J lost 6 bases, and 20 bases lay in between. The CDR3 is 17 amino acids. The V gene's germline CDR1 is SGHTA and CDR2 FQGNSA.

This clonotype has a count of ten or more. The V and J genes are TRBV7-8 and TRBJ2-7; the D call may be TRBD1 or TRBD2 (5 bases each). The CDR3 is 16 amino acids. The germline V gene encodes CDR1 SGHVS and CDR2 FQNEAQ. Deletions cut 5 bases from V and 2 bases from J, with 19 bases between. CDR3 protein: CASSPRDGLRTYEQYF. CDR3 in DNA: TGTGCCAGCAGCCCAAGGGACGGCCTTAGAACCTACGAGCAGTACTTC. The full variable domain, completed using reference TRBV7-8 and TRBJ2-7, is GAGVSQSPRYKVAKRGQDVALRCDPISGHVSLFWYQQALGQGPEFLTYFQNEAQLDKSGLPSDRFFAERPEGSVSTLKIQRTQQEDSAVYLCASSPRDGLRTYEQYFGPGTRLTVT.

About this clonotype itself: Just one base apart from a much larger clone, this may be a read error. The CDR3 bases are TGCAGCGTTGCGGACCGCGGGGGACGAGAGACCCAGCACTTC. This encodes CSVADRGGRETQHF. The rearrangement uses TRBV29-1 and TRBJ2-5, with 7 bases lining up with TRBD2. Germline V gives CDR1 SQVTM, CDR2 ANQGSEA. The CDR3 runs to 14 residues.

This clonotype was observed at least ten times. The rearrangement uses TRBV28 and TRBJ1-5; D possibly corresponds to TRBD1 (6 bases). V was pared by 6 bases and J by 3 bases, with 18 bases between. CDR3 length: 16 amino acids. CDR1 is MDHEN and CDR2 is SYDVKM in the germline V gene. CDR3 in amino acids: CASSHRDTDLNQPQHF. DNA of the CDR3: TGTGCCAGCAGCCATCGGGACACCGATCTCAATCAGCCCCAGCATTTT.